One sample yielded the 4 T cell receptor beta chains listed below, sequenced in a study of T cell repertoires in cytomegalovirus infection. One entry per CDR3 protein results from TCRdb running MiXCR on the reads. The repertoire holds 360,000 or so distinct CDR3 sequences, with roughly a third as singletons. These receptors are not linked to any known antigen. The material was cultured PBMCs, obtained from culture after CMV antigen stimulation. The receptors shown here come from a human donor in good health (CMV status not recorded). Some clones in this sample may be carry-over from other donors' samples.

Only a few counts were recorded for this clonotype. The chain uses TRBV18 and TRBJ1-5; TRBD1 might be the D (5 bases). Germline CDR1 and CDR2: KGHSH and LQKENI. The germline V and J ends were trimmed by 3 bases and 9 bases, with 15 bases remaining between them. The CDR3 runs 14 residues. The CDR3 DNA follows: TGTGCCAGCTCACCGAACGGGGACCGTCCGCCCCAGCATTTT. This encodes CASSPNGDRPPQHF.

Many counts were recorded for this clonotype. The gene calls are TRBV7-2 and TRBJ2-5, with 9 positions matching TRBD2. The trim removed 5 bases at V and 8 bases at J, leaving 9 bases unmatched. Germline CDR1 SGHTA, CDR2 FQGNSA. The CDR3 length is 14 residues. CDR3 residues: CASSGSGSTRTQYF. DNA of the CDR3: TGTGCCAGCAGCGGTAGCGGGAGCACGCGTACCCAGTACTTC. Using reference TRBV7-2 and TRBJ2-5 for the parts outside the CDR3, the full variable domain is GAGVSQSPSNKVTEKGKDVELRCDPISGHTALYWYRQSLGQGLEFLIYFQGNSAPDKSGLPSDRFSAERTGGSVSTLTIQRTQQEDSAVYLCASSGSGSTRTQYFGPGTRLLVL.

The DNA for the CDR3 is TGTGCCAGCAGTTACGACAGGGGACGGCTGAACACTGAAGCTTTCTTT. Translating gives CASSYDRGRLNTEAFF. V and J are TRBV6-2 or TRBV6-3 and TRBJ1-1; 8 bases agree with TRBD1. V shed 2 bases, J shed 0 bases, and the junction held 5 bases outside the gene matches. Germline V gene data show CDR1 as MNHEY and CDR2 as SVGEGT. This CDR3 is 16 amino acids long.

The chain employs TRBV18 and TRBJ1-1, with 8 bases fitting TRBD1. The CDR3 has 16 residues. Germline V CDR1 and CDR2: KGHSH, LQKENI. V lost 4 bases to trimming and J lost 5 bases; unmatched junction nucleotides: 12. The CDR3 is CASSLGSRTGMTEAFF. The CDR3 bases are TGTGCCAGCTCACTAGGTAGCAGGACAGGGATGACTGAAGCTTTCTTT.